This TCR beta chain was recovered during a study of blood T cell repertoires in COVID-19 (dated by TCRdb to 2020 to 2021). Concerning the study at large: Samples covering the acute and convalescent phases of COVID-19 were provided by collaborators in the United States, Italy and Spain. The material from the prospective study consisted of cDNA or gDNA derived from T cells, B-cell-depleted T cells, or PBMCs. Subjects who had been exposed to COVID-19, were actively infected with it, or had recovered from it provided the deeply sampled blood TCRbeta repertoires that made up the dataset. The repertoires were released in a freely available public database intended as a resource for research on the immune response to SARS-CoV-2. Samples were obtained from the ongoing ImmuneRACE study (first 160 participants) and from some 1,300 subjects provided by 6 global collaborators. The sample metadata nearly always contained a de-identified subject ID, COVID-19 status, age in years and sex. Where available, HLA class I and class II types were obtained from metadata supplied by the sample provider rather than from assay-based typing. Overall study outcomes, separate from this receptor: The quantity of clinical and demographic metadata differed by source and by participant and was supplied without curation.

Whole blood was collected in K2EDTA tubes by collaborating institutions according to the institutions' own protocols. For TCRbeta analysis, collaborators shipped samples in one of three forms: frozen whole blood, isolated PBMCs, or DNA extracted from either of those sample types. TCRbeta CDR3 regions were amplified from genomic DNA using the immunoSEQ Assay, a bias-controlled multiplex PCR. For the original study's pipeline: The number of nucleated cells in each sample was estimated by amplification of reference gene primers within the assay. Sequence reads were collapsed and filtered to measure the absolute abundance of every unique TCRbeta CDR3 rearrangement. Productive Simpson clonality was computed per sample as the square root of Simpson's diversity index over productive rearrangements. Here the immuneACCESS table is served through TCRdb, limited to in-frame sequences with V and J called. Missing clones are a known gap in these copies; in checked studies unresolved V genes cover under half, and the rest lacks a known reason. V, J and clone size derive from that table, while D and trimming were established from the DNA sequence. The sample data list approximately 210,000 clones, and approximately 90% of these were observed just once. The ten largest clones take up about 4.8% of the sample.

Comment on this clone: No antigen is known for it. It has no much larger one-base neighbor in the sample; base qualities were not kept.

The CDR3 runs 13 residues from the cysteine to the phenylalanine. The sequence is cut down to CDR3 DNA, 39 bases in frame from base 1. The germline V gene (reference sequence) specifies MNHEY as CDR1 and SMNVEV as CDR2. Deletion took 5 bases off V and 4 bases off J, with a span of 11 bases between the germline ends. This receptor was identified in a woman aged 40-49 years with acute or convalescent COVID-19. Sample: peripheral blood. The chain joins TRBV27 to TRBJ1-2, with TRBD1 as a weak D call on 5 bases. CDR3 protein: CASSNTGFYGYTF. The nucleotide sequence reads as follows: TGTGCCAGCAGTAACACAGGTTTCTATGGCTACACCTTC.